One and the same sample provided the 21 T cell receptor beta chains below, sequenced in a study of blood T cell repertoires in COVID-19. TCRdb keeps only in-frame clones here, not all; method: immunoSEQ multiplex PCR. The sample consists of about 200,000 clones, almost 90% of them appearing once. Sequenced material: peripheral blood. These receptors all come from a man between 18 and 35 years old with active or convalescent COVID-19.

The gene calls are TRBV7-7 and TRBJ2-1; a weak D match, TRBD1 (7 bases). V was clipped by 2 bases and J by 4 bases, with 12 bases between them. Germline loops: CDR1 SSHAT, CDR2 FNYEAQ (reference sequence). The CDR3 has 15 residues. CDR3 DNA sequence: TGTGCCAGCAGCTTATCCGCGGGACAGTACAATGAGCAGTTCTTC. Translating it yields CASSLSAGQYNEQFF.

The chain recombines TRBV7-9 with TRBJ2-2; 10 bases agree with TRBD2. Trimming cost V 5 bases and J 3 bases; bases outside gene matches: 3. In germline, CDR1 is SEHNR, CDR2 FQNEAQ (reference sequence). CDR3 size: 15 residues. CDR3 residues: CASSPTSGDTGELFF. CDR3 DNA: TGTGCCAGCAGCCCAACTAGCGGGGACACCGGGGAGCTGTTTTTT.

The chain links TRBV7-9 to TRBJ2-7; perhaps TRBD1 as D (5 bases). Germline values: CDR1 SEHNR, CDR2 FQNEAQ (reference sequence). The CDR3 loop spans 13 amino acids. V lost 2 bases, J lost 4 bases, and 9 bases lay in between. This CDR3 reads CASSLNQGYEQYF. DNA of the CDR3: TGTGCCAGCAGCTTAAACCAGGGATACGAGCAGTACTTC. The full variable domain, in which reference TRBV7-9 and TRBJ2-7 provide the parts outside the CDR3, is DTGVSQNPRHKITKRGQNVTFRCDPISEHNRLYWYRQTLGQGPEFLTYFQNEAQLEKSRLLSDRFSAERPKGSFSTLEIQRTEQGDSAMYLCASSLNQGYEQYFGPGTRLTVT.

This clone was detected only once. This chain connects TRBV10-1 to TRBJ2-7; maybe TRBD2 (5 bases). The germline V gene encodes CDR1 WNHNN and CDR2 SYGVQD (reference sequence). V gave up 2 bases and J gave up 2 bases, with 10 bases separating them. The CDR3 consists of 14 residues. DNA of the CDR3: TGCGCCAGCAGTGAGAGCGGTTTGCCCTACGAGCAGTACTTC. Protein: CASSESGLPYEQYF.

The table lists this clone with a few counts. The gene calls are TRBV4-1 and TRBJ2-7; a weak D match, TRBD1 (5 bases). Germline V gene data show CDR1 as MGHRA and CDR2 as YSYEKL. This CDR3 comprises 13 residues. V gave up 1 base and J gave up 3 bases, with 7 bases separating them. The CDR3 nucleotides are TGCGCCAGCAGCCAAGTCCAGGGCTACGAGCAGTACTTC. Translated: CASSQVQGYEQYF.

The gene calls are TRBV4-2 and TRBJ2-3; no clear D gene. Trimming took 1 base from V and 0 from J, leaving 8 bases between them. This CDR3 spans 15 amino acids. Germline CDR1 and CDR2: LGHNA and YNFKEQ. The DNA of the CDR3 is TGTGCCAGCAGCCAAGGAGTCACTAGCACAGATACGCAGTATTTT. It translates to CASSQGVTSTDTQYF.

The genes are TRBV30 and TRBJ2-5, with 8 bases fitting TRBD2. The CDR3 is 13 amino acids. The V segment lost 4 bases and the J segment 5 bases; nucleotides outside the gene matches: 6. Germline V gene data show CDR1 as GTSNPN and CDR2 as SVGIG (reference sequence). For the CDR3, the DNA is TGTGCCTGGACCCCTAGCGGGCGGGAGACCCAGTACTTC. It is translated as CAWTPSGRETQYF.

The chain has TRBV28 and TRBJ2-1; 12 bases align to TRBD2. The CDR3 length is 16 residues. CDR1 is MDHEN and CDR2 is SYDVKM in the germline V gene. V lost 6 bases to trimming and J lost 5 bases; unmatched junction nucleotides: 8. The CDR3 DNA is TGTGCCAGCAGCCTCCTGACTAGCGGGGGTAACAATGAGCAGTTCTTC. Translated: CASSLLTSGGNNEQFF.

The CDR3 loop is CASSEGRGMPRDEQYF. Written as DNA, the CDR3 is TGTGCCAGCAGTGAAGGTAGAGGTATGCCTCGGGACGAGCAGTACTTC. This chain joins TRBV2 and TRBJ2-7; D remains ambiguous. V shed 1 base and J shed 5 bases, with 18 bases lying between them. The germline gives CDR1 SNHLY, CDR2 FYNNEI. CDR3 length: 16 amino acids.

This clone was detected a few times. The CDR3 sequence is CASSPSSGSDYEQYF. In DNA form, the CDR3 reads TGTGCCAGCAGCCCATCAAGCGGGAGTGACTACGAGCAGTACTTC. This rearrangement joins TRBV5-4 to TRBJ2-7; TRBD2 aligns across 8 bases. In germline, CDR1 is SGHNT, CDR2 YYREEE (reference sequence). Germline trimming cut 4 bases from V and 3 bases from J; bases unmatched to any gene: 9. This CDR3 has 15 amino acids.

V gene TRBV9 combines with J gene TRBJ2-6; the D gene is possibly TRBD1 (5 bases). Trimming removed 3 bases from V and 0 bases from J, with 16 bases in between. The CDR3 consists of 18 residues. The germline V gene has CDR1 SGDLS and CDR2 YYNGEE. The CDR3 loop is CASSAPADNYSGANVLTF. CDR3 in DNA: TGTGCCAGCAGCGCCCCCGCGGACAATTACTCTGGGGCCAACGTCCTGACTTTC. Combining the CDR3 with reference TRBV9 and TRBJ2-6 gives the whole variable domain DSGVTQTPKHLITATGQRVTLRCSPRSGDLSVYWYQQSLDQGLQFLIQYYNGEERAKGNILERFSAQQFPDLHSELNLSSLELGDSALYFCASSAPADNYSGANVLTFGAGSRLTVL.

The genes are TRBV30 and TRBJ2-5; 8 bases are a match to TRBD2. V lost 1 base, J lost 2 bases, and 9 bases stayed unmatched. The CDR3 totals 16 residues. In germline, CDR1 is GTSNPN, CDR2 SVGIG (reference sequence). The CDR3 sequence: CAWSAGLVNGQETQYF. CDR3 DNA sequence: TGTGCCTGGAGTGCGGGACTAGTCAACGGGCAAGAGACCCAGTACTTC.

The chain is built from TRBV6-2 or TRBV6-3 and TRBJ2-6; 9 nucleotides line up with TRBD2. This CDR3 is built from 18 residues. Germline CDR1 reads MNHEY; CDR2 reads SVGEGT. The V segment lost 5 bases and the J segment 0 bases; nucleotides outside the gene matches: 8. The CDR3 nucleotides are TGTGCCAGCAGTACTCAGCTAGCGGGGACCTCTGGGGCCAACGTCCTGACTTTC. It codes for CASSTQLAGTSGANVLTF.

The V call is TRBV27, the J call TRBJ2-1, with D maybe TRBD2 (6 bases). CDR3 length: 16 residues. V gave up 6 bases and J gave up 7 bases, with 22 bases separating them. CDR1 and CDR2 (germline): MNHEY, SMNVEV (reference sequence). The CDR3 loop is CASRFSGGTAKNEQFF. The CDR3 DNA reads TGTGCCAGCAGATTCTCCGGCGGGACTGCCAAGAATGAGCAGTTCTTC.

The chain uses TRBV27 and TRBJ1-1; 7 bases are a match to TRBD1. CDR1 and CDR2 (germline): MNHEY, SMNVEV (reference sequence). The V gene end was trimmed by 6 bases and the J gene end by 10 bases; junction bases not matched to a gene: 11. The CDR3 has 13 amino acids. DNA for the CDR3: TGTGCCAGCAGCCGGGGGACAGCGTGGGGAGCTTTCTTT. This codes for CASSRGTAWGAFF.

This chain links TRBV6-2 or TRBV6-3 with TRBJ1-2; perhaps TRBD1 as D (6 bases). V shed 4 bases and J shed 8 bases, with 11 bases lying between them. The CDR3 is 12 amino acids. Germline CDR1 is MNHEY and CDR2 is SVGEGT. CDR3 nucleotide sequence: TGTGCCAGCAGTTCCCGACAGGTCGGCTACACCTTC. Translating gives CASSSRQVGYTF.

The CDR3 loop is CASSQGKRQPQHF. The CDR3 coding sequence is TGTGCCAGCAGTCAGGGTAAGCGTCAGCCCCAGCATTTT. J is TRBJ1-5 and V is TRBV27, with a possible D match to TRBD1 (5 bases). Germline lookup yields CDR1 MNHEY and CDR2 SMNVEV (reference sequence). Trimming removed 5 bases at V and 6 bases at J, with 11 bases between. CDR3 size: 13 residues.

The rearrangement links TRBV24-1 to TRBJ2-1; 15 bases map to TRBD2. This CDR3 spans 16 amino acids. Germline CDR1 KGHDR, CDR2 SFDVKD. After removal of 4 bases from V and 8 bases from J, the junction contained 5 bases not matched to a gene. In nucleotides, the CDR3 is TGTGCCACCAGTGACCCCGGACTAGCGGGAGGGGATGAGCAGTTCTTC. The encoded protein is CATSDPGLAGGDEQFF.

V usage is TRBV7-2 and J usage is TRBJ2-7; 11 bases line up with TRBD2. Losses at the gene ends were 5 bases for V and 4 bases for J; bases not matched to a gene: 10. Germline loops: CDR1 SGHTA, CDR2 FQGNSA. The CDR3 is made up of 16 amino acids. The DNA of the CDR3 is TGTGCCAGCAGCCTCGCTTCTAGCGGGGGGACGTACGAGCAGTACTTC. This encodes CASSLASSGGTYEQYF.

V gene TRBV6-1 combines with J gene TRBJ1-6; 8 bases are shared with TRBD1. The germline V gene has CDR1 MNHNS and CDR2 SASEGT. Unmatched junction bases numbered 11, after V lost 4 bases and J lost 9 bases. There are 16 residues in the CDR3. The CDR3 loop is CASSAPVDRAASPLHF. The CDR3 DNA sequence: TGTGCCAGCAGTGCCCCTGTGGACAGGGCGGCTTCACCCCTCCACTTT.

The V call is TRBV7-2, the J call TRBJ2-5; maybe TRBD2 (5 bases). This CDR3 spans 13 amino acids. The germline V gene encodes CDR1 SGHTA and CDR2 FQGNSA. Trimming cost V 2 bases and J 10 bases, with 14 bases left between them. The CDR3 loop is CASSLKDSRDQYF. The CDR3 nucleotides read TGTGCCAGCAGCTTAAAGGACTCAAGAGACCAGTACTTC. Together with reference TRBV7-2 and TRBJ2-5, the CDR3 gives the full variable domain: GAGVSQSPSNKVTEKGKDVELRCDPISGHTALYWYRQSLGQGLEFLIYFQGNSAPDKSGLPSDRFSAERTGGSVSTLTIQRTQQEDSAVYLCASSLKDSRDQYFGPGTRLLVL.